The clone carrying this TCR beta chain was seen only once. The antigen is not known. This record comes from a study of shared clonotypes between healthy human individuals. Study-wide findings and caveats: Clonotypes shared by all four sorted-subset donors had higher generation probabilities than non-shared clonotypes. Clonotype sharing among donors was thought likely to change with sequencing depth.

Methods used by the authors: Junction-only sequences without quality scores were provided by ImmunoSEQ, so filtering was different. Assay: immunoSEQ multiplex PCR; the TCRdb copy retains only in-frame clones and omits some. The DNA gave D and trimming, while V, J and clone size come from that table. This table has roughly 2 million clones, approximately 95% appearing once. Naive-designated CD8 cells lacked CD45RO, were positively enriched for CCR7, and omitted terminally differentiated effector memory CD45RA+ cells. The V gene's germline CDR1 is LGHNA and CDR2 YSLEER. The CDR3 loop spans 15 amino acids. Trimming removed 4 bases from V and 8 bases from J; junction bases left unmatched: 8.

The chain links TRBV4-3 to TRBJ2-1; 10 positions agree with TRBD2. The TCR comes from a man between 18 and 35 years old in good health. Sample: naive CD8+ T cells sorted from blood. Here the CDR3 DNA reads TGCGCCAGCAGCCCGCTAGCGGGAGTAGAAGATGAGCAGTTCTTC. Amino acids: CASSPLAGVEDEQFF.